This T cell receptor (beta chain) stems from a study of cytomegalovirus exposure and HLA in healthy donors. Findings and caveats of the study: A later analysis by the authors found several of the most significant clusters apparently linked to common viral pathogens.

This CDR3 has 16 amino acids. Germline V gives CDR1 KGHSH, CDR2 LQKENI. Deletions cut 2 bases from V and 5 bases from J, with 18 bases between. Worth noting for this clone: Antigen unknown.

PCR involved 60 Vbeta and 13 Jbeta primers. The method was immunoSEQ multiplex PCR; TCRdb's version includes in-frame clones alone and lacks a portion of them. In the table there are approximately 150,000 clones, about 70% of which are singletons. The rearrangement uses TRBV18 and TRBJ1-2, with a possible D match to TRBD1 (6 bases). This TCR came from a young woman in good health and CMV-seropositive. The specimen sequenced was PBMCs. The CDR3 nucleotides are TGTGCCAGCTCACCATGGAGTGATGGCAGGGGTTATGGCTACACCTTC. As protein: CASSPWSDGRGYGYTF.